This paragraph covers one T cell receptor beta chain sequence. There are 14 residues in the CDR3. Repertoires were generated with immunoSEQ multiplex PCR, while TCRdb's copy carries only in-frame clones and drops some. The profile shows some 200,000 clones, about four fifths of them singletons. The record originates from a study of blood T cell repertoires in COVID-19. This TCR was recovered from a woman of 80 years or more with COVID-19, enrolled during active disease. The chain uses TRBV21-1 and TRBJ2-7; the D call in the table, TRBD1, was not verified against the DNA. TRBV21-1 is a recognized pseudogene. The material sequenced was peripheral blood. Written as DNA, the CDR3 is TGTGCCAGCAACTCCCGGGACAGGGGTCCCGAGCAGTACTTC. This encodes CASNSRDRGPEQYF.